The 19 T cell receptor beta chains in this list originate from one sample, sequenced in a study of blood T cell repertoires in COVID-19. This table comes from immunoSEQ multiplex PCR, and its TCRdb copy is limited to in-frame clones, with some not included. Of 200,000 to 250,000 clones detected, roughly nine tenths appear once; the ten largest clones hold 3% to 4%. Sequencing input: PBMCs or T cells enriched from blood (not recorded which). These receptors came from a woman aged 18-29 years in a cohort exposed to, infected with or recovered from COVID-19 (not recorded which).

The genes are TRBV25-1 and TRBJ2-7, with 11 bases fitting TRBD2. Germline lookup yields CDR1 MGHDK and CDR2 SYGVNS. Trimming removed 6 bases from V and 6 bases from J; junction bases left unmatched: 13. The CDR3 sequence is 16 residues long. This chain's CDR3 is CASSPPVAGGAGEQYF. CDR3 nucleotides: TGTGCCAGCAGCCCCCCGGTAGCGGGAGGGGCCGGCGAGCAGTACTTC.

Comment on this clone: A junction boundary mismatches the germline segment, possibly from a read error. The V gene is TRBV7-7, the J gene TRBJ2-1; 10 nucleotides agree with TRBD2. Germline V lookup: CDR1 SSHAT, CDR2 FNYEAQ (reference sequence). The CDR3 runs to 16 residues. Written as DNA, the CDR3 is TGTGCTAGCAGCTTAGTAGCGGGAGGCTCCTACAATGAGCAGTTCTTC. It codes for CASSLVAGGSYNEQFF.

This clone has a single count. The chain carries TRBV4-3 and TRBJ2-7; 8 bases align to TRBD2. CDR1 LGHNA and CDR2 YSLEER come from the germline V gene. The CDR3 loop spans 18 amino acids. The ends lost 1 base at V and 7 bases at J; junction bases unmatched: 18. CDR3 region: CASSQAGLSGRYQREQYF. CDR3 sequence (DNA): TGCGCCAGCAGCCAAGCGGGACTGAGCGGGAGATATCAGAGGGAGCAGTACTTC.

This clone is a singleton in its sample. CDR3 coding DNA: TGTGCCAGCTCAGATAAAACGGGGACACACTACGAGCAGTACTTC. This gives the protein CASSDKTGTHYEQYF. V gene TRBV18 combines with J gene TRBJ2-7, with TRBD1 as a possible D gene (6 bases). The V end lost 5 bases, the J end lost 3 bases, and 17 bases lay between the germline ends. The CDR3 contains 15 residues. Germline-derived CDR1 and CDR2 are KGHSH and LQKENI.

A single count supports this clone. The rearrangement links TRBV2 to TRBJ2-7; D may be TRBD2 (5 bases). V gave up 8 bases and J gave up 4 bases, with 18 bases separating them. This CDR3 has 14 residues. The germline CDR1 and CDR2 sequences are SNHLY and FYNNEI. The CDR3, as DNA: TGTGCCAGCGGACCCGGCCGGGGATCTTACGAGCAGTACTTC. Translation: CASGPGRGSYEQYF.

The chain is built from TRBV18 and TRBJ2-2; 8 bases line up with TRBD1. The CDR3 is 15 amino acids. From germline, CDR1 is KGHSH and CDR2 LQKENI. V was clipped by 6 bases and J by 2 bases; unmatched bases: 5. In DNA form, the CDR3 reads TGTGCCAGCTCCGTCGGACAGGGAAACACCGGGGAGCTGTTTTTT. Residues: CASSVGQGNTGELFF.

CDR3 sequence: CASSQEGQGASGRNQPQHF. CDR3 coding DNA: TGCGCCAGCAGCCAAGAAGGACAGGGGGCGTCAGGAAGGAATCAGCCCCAGCATTTT. The rearrangement links TRBV4-1 to TRBJ1-5; TRBD1 matches 11 bases. The CDR3 is 19 residues long. Trimming cost V 0 bases and J 4 bases; bases outside gene matches: 11. Per germline, CDR1 MGHRA and CDR2 YSYEKL.

This chain connects TRBV9 to TRBJ2-3; D is perhaps TRBD2 (5 bases). Trimming left V 3 bases short and J 3 bases short, with 14 bases between. CDR1 SGDLS and CDR2 YYNGEE come from the germline V gene. The CDR3 is 15 amino acids. CDR3 DNA sequence: TGTGCCAGCAGCGCCGTTTTAAGGGAGACAGATACGCAGTATTTT. Translation: CASSAVLRETDTQYF. Drawing the rest from reference TRBV9 and TRBJ2-3, the complete variable domain is DSGVTQTPKHLITATGQRVTLRCSPRSGDLSVYWYQQSLDQGLQFLIQYYNGEERAKGNILERFSAQQFPDLHSELNLSSLELGDSALYFCASSAVLRETDTQYFGPGTRLTVL.

V usage is TRBV7-9 and J usage is TRBJ1-5; TRBD1 aligns across 7 bases. The V gene's germline CDR1 is SEHNR and CDR2 FQNEAQ (reference sequence). Germline trimming cut 5 bases from V and 2 bases from J; bases unmatched to any gene: 3. The CDR3 is 14 amino acids. The DNA of the CDR3 is TGTGCCAGCAGCACAGACAGGGGCAATCAGCCCCAGCATTTT. Translation gives CASSTDRGNQPQHF.

The rearrangement joins TRBV7-3 to TRBJ2-1; tentatively, D is TRBD2 (5 bases). V was cut by 5 bases and J by 9 bases, with 14 bases left in between. The CDR3 is 13 residues long. Per the germline V gene, CDR1 is SGHTA and CDR2 is FQGTGA. Here the CDR3 reads CASSPTSDAEQFF. CDR3 DNA sequence: TGTGCCAGCAGCCCAACTAGTGATGCTGAGCAGTTCTTC. The whole variable domain, remainder taken from reference TRBV7-3 and TRBJ2-1, is GAGVSQTPSNKVTEKGKYVELRCDPISGHTALYWYRQSLGQGPEFLIYFQGTGAADDSGLPNDRFFAVRPEGSVSTLKIQRTERGDSAVYLCASSPTSDAEQFFGPGTRLTVL.

The J gene is TRBJ1-1, the V gene TRBV13, with TRBD1 matching 7 bases. CDR3 length equals 15 residues. V lost 0 bases, J lost 12 bases, and 13 bases stayed unmatched. Germline lookup yields CDR1 PRHDT and CDR2 FYEKMQ (reference sequence). The CDR3 DNA sequence: TGTGCCAGCAGCTTAGGAGACAGGGCCGAGCTGAGGACTTTCTTT. It translates to CASSLGDRAELRTFF.

Worth noting for this clone: Other DNA sequences in this sample translate to the same CDR3. The J gene is TRBJ2-1, the V gene TRBV5-1, with 15 positions matching TRBD2. CDR1 and CDR2 (germline): SGHRS, YFSETQ. The trim removed 4 bases at V and 4 bases at J, leaving 3 bases unmatched. The CDR3 extends over 16 amino acids. CDR3 loop: CASSPGLAGGYNEQFF. The CDR3 region has the DNA TGCGCCAGCAGCCCGGGACTAGCGGGAGGTTACAATGAGCAGTTCTTC.

This clone was recorded once. The chain employs TRBV5-5 and TRBJ1-1; D gene ambiguous. V shed 0 bases and J shed 3 bases, with 9 bases lying between them. Germline loops: CDR1 SGHKS, CDR2 YYEKEE (reference sequence). The CDR3 has 14 amino acids. CDR3 bases: TGTGCCAGCAGCTTGGCCGGGTCGTACACTGAAGCTTTCTTT. It encodes CASSLAGSYTEAFF.

The genes are TRBV7-9 and TRBJ2-7; 7 bases agree with TRBD2. The length of the CDR3 is 15 residues. CDR1 and CDR2 (germline): SEHNR, FQNEAQ (reference sequence). Trimming removed 2 bases from V and 2 bases from J; junction bases left unmatched: 6. The CDR3 spells CASSLPAGRTYEQYF. The CDR3 nucleotides are TGTGCCAGCAGCTTACCAGCGGGGCGAACCTACGAGCAGTACTTC.

The rearrangement uses TRBV3-1 (or the pseudogene TRBV3-2) and TRBJ2-5, with D maybe TRBD2 (5 bases). V lost 4 bases, J lost 2 bases, and 11 bases lay in between. The CDR3 is 14 residues long. The V gene's germline CDR1 is LGHDT and CDR2 YNNKEL (reference sequence). CDR3 nucleotides: TGTGCCAGCAGCCTCCTAGGGAGTCAAGAGACCCAGTACTTC. Translating gives CASSLLGSQETQYF.

V and J are TRBV3-1 (or the pseudogene TRBV3-2) and TRBJ2-7, with D tentatively TRBD2 (5 bases). This CDR3 has 16 amino acids. Germline assignment: CDR1 LGHDT and CDR2 YNNKEL (reference sequence). V was pared by 1 base and J by 4 bases, with 17 bases between. Here the CDR3 reads CASSQGRRSGGYEQYF. CDR3 coding DNA: TGTGCCAGCAGCCAAGGTAGGAGGTCAGGCGGGTACGAGCAGTACTTC.

CDR3 bases: TGTGCCAGCAGCCTCGATCCCGGGACAGACCAAAACACCGGGGAGCTGTTTTTT. Translated: CASSLDPGTDQNTGELFF. The chain recombines TRBV7-3 with TRBJ2-2, with 7 bases identical to TRBD1. Germline CDR1 is SGHTA and CDR2 is FQGTGA. V lost 5 bases to trimming and J lost 2 bases; unmatched junction nucleotides: 14. CDR3 length: 18 amino acids.

The rearrangement joins TRBV11-3 to TRBJ1-1; perhaps TRBD1 as D (5 bases). The CDR3 sequence is 15 residues long. Germline V gene lookup returns CDR1 SGHNT and CDR2 YENEEA. V was clipped by 0 bases and J by 5 bases, with 13 bases between them. The CDR3 DNA sequence: TGTGCCAGCAGCTTAGACCCCGGGAGGGGTACTGAAGCTTTCTTT. Its translation: CASSLDPGRGTEAFF.

The chain is built from TRBV10-3 and TRBJ1-1; 11 bases map to TRBD1. Unmatched junction bases numbered 5, after V lost 7 bases and J lost 1 base. Germline assignment: CDR1 ENHRY and CDR2 SYGVKD. This CDR3 spans 15 amino acids. CDR3 region: CAITRTGGKNTEAFF. CDR3 sequence (DNA): TGTGCCATCACTAGGACAGGGGGCAAGAACACTGAAGCTTTCTTT.